A selection of T cell receptor beta chains follows, all from one sample in a study of radiotherapy plus CTLA-4 blockade in lung cancer. Using immunoSEQ multiplex PCR, the repertoire was profiled, and TCRdb retains in-frame clones only, with some absent. Of some 46,000 clones detected, more than 70% appear once; the ten largest clones hold around 2.4%. The sample consisted of peripheral blood, taken from a patient treated with radiotherapy plus ipilimumab. The receptors derive from a human donor with non-small cell lung cancer whose response to radiotherapy plus ipilimumab could not be evaluated. The CDR3 runs from the conserved cysteine through the conserved F or W. The D gene is left open where the match is weak. Where a row states a size, it is once, few, many or the class of an expanded clone; other rows omit it.

J gene,V gene,D gene,clone size,CDR3 protein,CDR3 DNA
TRBJ2-2,TRBV9,.,.,CASSVGLLVSNTGELFF,TGTGCCAGCAGCGTAGGACTCCTCGTTTCGAACACCGGGGAGCTGTTTTTT
TRBJ1-2,TRBV5-1,TRBD1,.,CASSSTGVDYGYTF,TGCGCCAGCAGCTCGACAGGGGTCGACTATGGCTACACCTTC
TRBJ2-5,TRBV9,.,.,CASSVLTGGLQETQYF,TGTGCCAGCAGCGTATTAACGGGGGGCCTCCAAGAGACCCAGTACTTC
TRBJ1-5,TRBV6-5,.,few,CASSYSGGNQPQHF,TGTGCCAGCAGTTACTCAGGGGGCAATCAGCCCCAGCATTTT
TRBJ1-2,TRBV29-1,.,.,CSVERKGSGGYTF,TGCAGCGTTGAGCGTAAGGGGTCCGGTGGCTACACCTTC
TRBJ2-5,TRBV30,.,.,CACTRRETQYF,TGTGCCTGTACGCGGCGGGAGACCCAGTACTTC
TRBJ1-2,TRBV7-9,TRBD1,medium-sized,CASSFNDRGGYTF,TGTGCCAGCAGCTTTAATGACAGGGGTGGCTACACCTTC
TRBJ2-7,TRBV19,.,.,CASSISSRGEQYF,TGTGCCAGTAGTATATCGTCCAGAGGGGAGCAGTACTTC
TRBJ1-4,TRBV18,TRBD1,.,CASSPSRQGGEKLFF,TGTGCCAGCTCACCGTCCAGACAGGGAGGCGAAAAACTGTTTTTT
TRBJ1-2,TRBV7-2,.,.,CASSYPGRDGYTF,TGTGCCAGCAGCTATCCGGGGAGGGATGGCTACACCTTC
TRBJ2-7,TRBV25-1,.,.,CASSVSTGTSAYEQYF,TGTGCCAGCAGTGTGTCAACCGGGACATCGGCCTACGAGCAGTACTTC
TRBJ1-2,TRBV28,TRBD1,.,CASSPTGLVGYTF,TGTGCCAGCAGCCCGACAGGGTTGGTGGGCTACACCTTC
TRBJ2-7,TRBV4-1,.,.,CASSQDEGREQYF,TGCGCCAGCAGCCAAGATGAGGGCAGGGAGCAGTACTTC
TRBJ2-2,TRBV30,TRBD1,few,CACGQGNTGELFF,TGTGCCTGCGGACAGGGGAACACCGGGGAGCTGTTTTTT
TRBJ2-7,TRBV18,TRBD2,.,CASSPPSREIYEQYF,TGTGCCAGCTCACCACCTTCGCGGGAGATTTACGAGCAGTACTTC
TRBJ1-1,TRBV5-1,.,.,CASSLNQRSTEAFF,TGCGCCAGCAGCTTGAACCAAAGGAGCACTGAAGCTTTCTTT
TRBJ1-1,TRBV30,.,.,CAAIGEGPNEAFF,TGTGCCGCCATAGGGGAGGGGCCCAATGAAGCTTTCTTT
TRBJ2-7,TRBV6-1,TRBD2,.,CASSPGGYEQYF,TGTGCCAGCAGCCCCGGGGGGTACGAGCAGTACTTC
TRBJ1-5,TRBV28,.,.,CASSLGDRRNQPQHF,TGTGCCAGCAGTTTAGGCGACAGACGCAATCAGCCCCAGCATTTT
TRBJ2-7,TRBV18,TRBD1,.,CASSLGTGEGQYF,TGTGCCAGCTCCCTTGGGACAGGGGAAGGGCAGTACTTC
TRBJ2-2,TRBV27,TRBD1,.,CASSSTGGSYTGELFF,TGTGCCAGCAGTTCAACAGGGGGCAGTTATACCGGGGAGCTGTTTTTT
TRBJ1-3,TRBV4-1,.,.,CASSQDNILGGNTIYF,TGCGCCAGCAGCCAAGATAACATCCTTGGCGGAAACACCATATATTTT
TRBJ2-5,TRBV4-2,TRBD2,.,CASSQGLTEAQETQYF,TGTGCCAGCAGCCAGGGACTAACAGAGGCCCAAGAGACCCAGTACTTC
TRBJ1-4,TRBV7-9,.,.,CATNEGSGEKLFF,TGTGCCACCAATGAGGGCTCGGGAGAAAAACTGTTTTTT
TRBJ2-3,TRBV4-1,.,.,CASSQDLSAVNGDTQYF,TGCGCCAGCAGCCAAGATCTAAGCGCGGTAAACGGGGATACGCAGTATTTT
TRBJ2-2,TRBV4-2,.,.,CASSPGDLNTGELFF,TGTGCCAGCAGCCCAGGGGATTTGAACACCGGGGAGCTGTTTTTT
TRBJ2-2,TRBV10-1,.,.,CASSSATGELFF,TGCGCCAGTTCTAGCGCCACCGGGGAGCTGTTTTTT
TRBJ1-5,TRBV7-2,.,few,CASSFMVDPVRGPQHF,TGTGCCAGCAGCTTTATGGTGGACCCCGTCCGGGGGCCCCAGCATTTT
TRBJ2-7,TRBV23-1,TRBD1,few,CASSQDRDREDNEQYF,TGCGCCAGCAGTCAAGACAGGGACAGGGAGGACAACGAGCAGTACTTC
TRBJ1-3,TRBV9,.,.,CASSVDSGLSGNTIYF,TGTGCCAGCAGCGTAGATTCAGGGCTCTCTGGAAACACCATATATTTT
TRBJ1-5,TRBV30,.,.,CAWSVGGNQPQHF,TGTGCCTGGAGTGTAGGGGGAAACCAGCCCCAGCATTTT
TRBJ1-1,TRBV29-1,TRBD1,.,CSVCTGVGTEAFF,TGCAGCGTTTGCACAGGGGTTGGTACTGAAGCTTTCTTT
TRBJ1-2,TRBV7-3,TRBD1,.,CASSSQGAFNYGYTF,TGTGCCAGCAGTTCGCAGGGGGCTTTTAACTATGGCTACACCTTC
TRBJ2-7,TRBV29-1,.,once,CSVGQEGYEQYF,TGCAGCGTCGGACAGGAGGGCTACGAGCAGTACTTC
TRBJ2-7,TRBV30,TRBD2,.,CAWSLAPGLERF,TGTGCCTGGAGTCTGGCTCCGGGACTAGAGAGATTC